These T cell receptor beta chains were read from a single sample in a study of CD8+CD57+ T cells in acquired aplastic anemia. TCRdb redid the calling of the reads with MiXCR, one entry per CDR3 protein. The table includes under 350,000 distinct CDR3 sequences, roughly 53% detected once. Sequencing input: sorted CD4+, CD8+, or CD8+CD57+ T cells (not recorded which) from PBMCs. These receptors were collected from a human donor with aplastic anemia. The CDR3 runs from the conserved cysteine through the conserved F or W. A D gene is named only where the DNA matches it firmly. Clone size is stated in some rows and not others, as once, few, many or a class when expanded.

d_gene | j_gene | len | abundance | v_gene | CDR3nt | CDR3aa
. | TRBJ2-1 | 17 | . | TRBV9 | TGTGCCAGCAGCGTAGGAGGCGCGGGGAATGGCTACAATGAGCAGTTCTTC | CASSVGGAGNGYNEQFF
TRBD2 | TRBJ2-2 | 15 | . | TRBV19 | TGTGCCAGTAACCCGTTAGCGGGAGTGACCGGGGAGCTGTTTTTT | CASNPLAGVTGELFF
. | TRBJ2-6 | 15 | . | TRBV20-1 | TGCAGTGCTAGACTTACGGGCTCTGGGGCCAACGTCCTGACTTTC | CSARLTGSGANVLTF
TRBD1 | TRBJ1-6 | 15 | . | TRBV5-4 | TGTGCCAGCAGCCTCCGGACAGGACCGGGCTCACCCCTCCACTTT | CASSLRTGPGSPLHF
TRBD1 | TRBJ2-5 | 12 | few | TRBV20-1 | TGCAGTGCGCAGGGGGCAGGAGAGACCCAGTACTTC | CSAQGAGETQYF
. | TRBJ1-1 | 15 | . | TRBV2 | TGTGCCAGTTACTCAGGGGAACAATGGAACACTGAAGCTTTCTTT | CASYSGEQWNTEAFF
. | TRBJ1-3 | 17 | . | TRBV19 | TGTGCCAGTAGCCAGGGGAGGGCAGGGGCTGTAGGAAACACCATATATTTT | CASSQGRAGAVGNTIYF
TRBD2 | TRBJ2-1 | 16 | . | TRBV7-2 | TGTGCCAGCAGCTATGCGCTAGCGGGGGGGCCGGATGAGCAGTTCTTC | CASSYALAGGPDEQFF
. | TRBJ2-3 | 17 | . | TRBV7-9 | TGTGCCAGCAGCTTAGCCCCTGGCGGACGGGTCACAGATACGCAGTATTTT | CASSLAPGGRVTDTQYF
TRBD1 | TRBJ1-4 | 16 | . | TRBV15 | TGTGCCACCAGCCGAGACCGACAGGGCGCAGGGGAAAAACTGTTTTTT | CATSRDRQGAGEKLFF
. | TRBJ2-5 | 13 | few | TRBV7-3 | TGTGCCAGCAGCCTCCTCACGGGGGAGACCCAGTACTTC | CASSLLTGETQYF
TRBD1 | TRBJ2-3 | 17 | . | TRBV7-6 | TGTGCCAGCAGCCCGTCGGGGACAGGGGTGGGCACAGATACGCAGTATTTT | CASSPSGTGVGTDTQYF
. | TRBJ2-1 | 16 | many | TRBV6-1 | TGTGCCAGCAGTGCTCAGGCATTGTCTTCCTACAATGAGCAGTTCTTC | CASSAQALSSYNEQFF
TRBD2 | TRBJ2-1 | 16 | . | TRBV10-2 | TGCGCCAGCAGTCTTGGGACTAGCGGGACCTCTTTATCGCAGTTCTTC | CASSLGTSGTSLSQFF
. | TRBJ1-1 | 16 | many | TRBV5-1 | TGCGCCAGCAGCGAAATGACAGGATATCAAAACACTGAAGCTTTCTTT | CASSEMTGYQNTEAFF
TRBD1 | TRBJ1-4 | 15 | many | TRBV3-1 | TGTGCCAGCAGCAAATCGACAGGGGGTAGGGAAAAACTGTTTTTT | CASSKSTGGREKLFF
. | TRBJ2-7 | 13 | many | TRBV27 | TGTGCCAGCAGCGGATATAACTCCTACGAGCAGTACTTC | CASSGYNSYEQYF
. | TRBJ2-2 | 13 | many | TRBV7-2 | TGTGCCAGCAGCTCCCTCGGGGCCGGGGAGCTGTTTTTT | CASSSLGAGELFF
. | TRBJ2-2 | 13 | . | TRBV9 | TGTGCCAGCAGCGGAGGGAGGAAGGGGGAGCTGTTTTTT | CASSGGRKGELFF
. | TRBJ1-1 | 14 | . | TRBV29-1 | TGCAGCGTTGGGGCAGGAGTCGTGAACACTGAAGCTTTCTTT | CSVGAGVVNTEAFF
. | TRBJ1-5 | 23 | . | TRBV7-7 | . | CASSFYICSARPIDRNFNQPQHF
TRBD1 | TRBJ2-7 | 15 | . | TRBV19 | TGTGCCAGTAGTATAGTCGGGGACAGGGTTGACGAGCAGTACTTC | CASSIVGDRVDEQYF
TRBD2 | TRBJ2-1 | 17 | many | TRBV20-1 | TGCAGTGCTAGGTTAGGACTAGCGGGGGGGGGCTACAATGGGCAGTTCTTC | CSARLGLAGGGYNGQFF
. | TRBJ1-5 | 14 | . | TRBV4-3 | TGCGCCAGCAGCCAAGGATTAGTTAGTCAGCCCCAGCATTTT | CASSQGLVSQPQHF
TRBD2 | TRBJ2-1 | 15 | . | TRBV13 | TGTGCCAGCAGGGCTAGCGGGAGGTTCTACAATGAGCAGTTCTTC | CASRASGRFYNEQFF
TRBD1 | TRBJ2-7 | 16 | . | TRBV10-3 | TGTGCCAGCAGTTCGGAAGGGACAGGGGGGAACTACGAGCAGTACTTC | CASSSEGTGGNYEQYF
TRBD2 | TRBJ2-2 | 16 | . | TRBV10-3 | TGTGCCATCAGTGTAGGACTAGCGGTTAACACCGGGGAGCTGTTTTTT | CAISVGLAVNTGELFF
TRBD1 | TRBJ2-6 | 19 | . | TRBV6-1 | TGTGCCAGCAGTGAAAGGACGGGACAGGCCTGCTCTGGGGCCAACGTCCTGACTTTC | CASSERTGQACSGANVLTF
TRBD1 | TRBJ1-2 | 14 | . | TRBV5-4 | TGTGCCAGCAGCACACAGGGGGCGGGGTATGGCTACACCTTC | CASSTQGAGYGYTF
. | TRBJ1-2 | 11 | many | TRBV2 | TGTGCCAGCAGAGAAAACCGAGCATCCACCTTC | CASRENRASTF
TRBD1 | TRBJ1-5 | 13 | . | TRBV10-3 | TGTGCCATCAGTACGACAGGGGGCGAGGTCCAGCATTTT | CAISTTGGEVQHF
. | TRBJ1-6 | 17 | . | TRBV7-8 | TGTGCCAGCAGCTTAAGGACACGGCAGACCTATAATTCACCCCTCCACTTT | CASSLRTRQTYNSPLHF
. | TRBJ1-1 | 14 | . | TRBV10-2 | TGCGCCAGCAGTGGGGGCAGGGTACCCACTGAAGCTTTCTTT | CASSGGRVPTEAFF
TRBD1 | TRBJ2-1 | 15 | . | TRBV19 | TGTGCCAGTAGTAACTTTGGACAGGGAATCAATGAGCAGTTCTTC | CASSNFGQGINEQFF
. | TRBJ2-3 | 16 | . | TRBV11-3 | TGTGCCAGCAGCTTAAGAACAGGGCTGAACACAGATACGCAGTATTTT | CASSLRTGLNTDTQYF
TRBD2 | TRBJ2-5 | 13 | . | TRBV20-1 | TGCAGTGCTTTAGCGGGAGAGTTGGAGACCCAGTACTTC | CSALAGELETQYF
. | TRBJ2-6 | 15 | few | TRBV2 | TGTGCCAGCATAAGGGCGGGACCGTGGTCCAACGTCCTGACTTTC | CASIRAGPWSNVLTF
TRBD2 | TRBJ2-5 | 15 | many | TRBV6-2/TRBV6-3 | TGTGCCACCGTGACTAGCGGGGGCCTCCAAGAGACCCAGTACTTC | CATVTSGGLQETQYF
. | TRBJ1-1 | 15 | . | TRBV5-1 | TGCGCCAGCAGCTTTACGGCGCGAATGAACACTGAAGCTTTCTTT | CASSFTARMNTEAFF
TRBD2 | TRBJ2-2 | 14 | . | TRBV24-1 | TGTGCCACCAGTGATTTACTAGCGTCCGGGGAGCTGTTTTTT | CATSDLLASGELFF
. | TRBJ1-2 | 14 | many | TRBV20-1 | TGCAGTGCTGCACAGGAATTGGTAAACTATGGCTACACCTTC | CSAAQELVNYGYTF
. | TRBJ2-3 | 15 | many | TRBV20-1 | TGCAGTGCCGCTGATGGGGGCTCATCCAGGGATACGCAGTATTTT | CSAADGGSSRDTQYF
TRBD1 | TRBJ2-2 | 15 | few | TRBV24-1 | TGTGCCACCAGTGATTCCGACAGGGACACCGGGGAGCTGTTTTTT | CATSDSDRDTGELFF
TRBD1 | TRBJ1-1 | 14 | many | TRBV7-8 | TGTGCCAGCAGGCGACAGGGGGGGAACACTGAAGCTTTCTTT | CASRRQGGNTEAFF
. | TRBJ2-7 | 14 | . | TRBV20-1 | TGCAGTGCTAGAGATCGGACTGGAGCCTACGAGCAGTACTTC | CSARDRTGAYEQYF
TRBD2 | TRBJ2-3 | 16 | . | TRBV4-3 | TGCGCCAGCAGCCAAGATGGACTAGCGAACACAGATACGCAGTATTTT | CASSQDGLANTDTQYF